This T cell receptor (beta chain) appears in the sequencing data of a study of neurological immune-mediated disorders (dated 2019 in TCRdb). Regarding the study in general: Peripheral blood TCR-beta repertoires from HTLV-I-associated myelopathy (HAM/TSP) patients, multiple sclerosis patients and healthy controls were compared by UMI-based sequencing. The cohort comprised approximately 67 subjects: around 15 HAM/TSP patients, 35 or so multiple sclerosis patients and approximately 20 healthy controls. The roughly 100 TCR-beta libraries covered PBMC samples along with longitudinal samples, technical triplicates, and paired sorted CD4+ and CD8+ T-cell subsets.

V loses 3 bases of germline sequence and J loses 2 bases, and the interval between the two ends is 14 bases. Counted from cysteine to phenylalanine, this CDR3 has 16 amino acids. The only DNA kept is the CDR3, 48 bases in frame from the first base. From a lookup of the germline V gene, CDR1 and CDR2 are SGHTA and FQGNSA. cDNA synthesis used template-switch 5'RACE with a primer carrying a 10-nucleotide random unique molecular identifier tagging each TCR transcript. Every sequencing run yielded over 180 million TCR-beta sequences covering 15-18 subjects. The RNeasy kit was used to extract total RNA. The KAPA Real-time Library Amplification kit was used to amplify TCR-beta VDJ regions with primers targeting the TCR constant region and the 5'RACE anchor. Sample indexes and Illumina adaptors were added in a first PCR, and a second PCR then increased library yield. The roughly 650 bp TCR product was size-selected on a 2% E-gel SizeSelection system after Ampure bead purification. Library quality was checked on a Bioanalyzer, concentration was measured with Qubit, and libraries were quantified with the Kapa Library Quantification kit before pooling. Paired-end 2 x 150 bp sequencing of the libraries was performed on an Illumina HiSeq 2500. To increase sequence diversity, roughly 24-31% phiX was spiked into each library pool. Per the source publication's procedure: The quality-filtered reads were processed with the UMI-based MiGEC pipeline, whose error correction step removed more than 80% of the raw TCR sequences. IMGT germline references were used for aligning VDJ genes, and each clonotype was defined as a unique CDR3 amino acid sequence together with its V-J genes. Clonal expansion, Shannon diversity, and CDR3 relatedness (CalcPairwiseDistances, ClusterSamples) were evaluated with VDJtools, and phylogenetic trees were built with CLCbio workbench. Using coefficient-of-variation modelling across technical triplicates, the study counted a clone as expanded if it had at least 8 unique UMIs. TCRdb passed the public sequencing reads through fastp at Q25 and MiXCR, retaining productive beta sequences. Entries that share a CDR3 protein sequence are merged under the most common genes and DNA. What appears here as the V and J calls and clone size reflects TCRdb's work, not the paper's. The sample data list 25,000 to 35,000 distinct CDR3 sequences, and around 4% of these were observed just once. Of the sample, approximately 25% falls within the top ten clones.

Study-wide findings and limitations: The highest TCR clonal expansion was observed in HAM/TSP patients, whereas the lowest was observed in MS patients, even when compared with healthy controls. Expanded clones from different subjects shared no identical CDR3 amino acid sequences, which suggests that TCR-beta repertoires were private in all groups.

This clonotype has at least ten counts. The antigen it binds to is not known. Base qualities are not recorded, but no much larger clone differs from it by a single base. Blood bank volunteers in Maryland, USA served as the healthy controls. Sorted-subset TCR libraries were prepared from about a million sorted CD4+ or CD8+ T cells. Peripheral blood was subjected to Ficoll-Hypaque density gradient centrifugation to isolate PBMCs, which were then cryopreserved in liquid nitrogen. Paired sorted CD4+ and CD8+ subsets came from healthy controls, HAM/TSP patients and MS patients. This TCR was sampled from a woman aged 40 to 50 in good health. The chain uses TRBV7-2 and TRBJ2-1, with the D call perhaps TRBD1 or TRBD2, each one matching 5 bases. Input material: CD4+ T cells from blood. The CDR3 corresponds to CASSFPIGATYNEQFF. The DNA sequence is as follows: TGTGCCAGCAGCTTCCCCATCGGGGCCACCTACAATGAGCAGTTCTTC.